These 11 T cell receptor beta chains were all obtained from the same sample, sequenced in a study of high-grade serous ovarian cancer treatment subgroups. The repertoire was sequenced with immunoSEQ multiplex PCR; TCRdb's copy has only in-frame clones and lacks some. The table lists 6,000 to 7,000 clones, over 70% of them singletons. Tumor tissue was taken before any definitive surgery or chemotherapy was given. Sequencing was carried out using tumor tissue. The source is a human donor with high-grade serous ovarian cancer.

The rearrangement joins TRBV4-1 to TRBJ2-6; D remains unclear. CDR1 is MGHRA and CDR2 is YSYEKL in the germline V gene. V was cut by 0 bases and J by 0 bases, with 12 bases left in between. The CDR3 contains 18 residues. CDR3 DNA sequence: TGCGCCAGCAGCCAAGATCTACCAGGCTTCTCTGGGGCCAACGTCCTGACTTTC. Translating it yields CASSQDLPGFSGANVLTF.

In this sample, this clone turned up a few times. The J gene is TRBJ1-1, the V gene TRBV6-6, with D tentatively TRBD1 (6 bases). The germline V and J ends were trimmed by 7 bases and 5 bases, with 20 bases remaining between them. The V gene's germline CDR1 is MNHNY and CDR2 SVGAGI (reference sequence). CDR3 size: 15 residues. The CDR3 reads CASTYRGGARTEAFF. The CDR3 region has the DNA TGTGCCAGCACCTACCGCGGGGGGGCGAGAACTGAAGCTTTCTTT.

The chain uses TRBV2 and TRBJ1-3; weak D call: TRBD1 (5 bases). V shed 1 base and J shed 0 bases, with 7 bases lying between them. The CDR3 runs 15 residues. Germline loops: CDR1 SNHLY, CDR2 FYNNEI. CDR3 in DNA: TGTGCCAGCAGTGAAGGCAGGGTCTCTGGAAACACCATATATTTT. Translation gives CASSEGRVSGNTIYF.

The rearrangement uses TRBV2 and TRBJ2-1; 7 nucleotides match TRBD2. Unmatched junction bases numbered 4, after V lost 8 bases and J lost 0 bases. This CDR3 contains 14 residues. Germline values: CDR1 SNHLY, CDR2 FYNNEI. CDR3 DNA: TGTGCCAGCGAGCGGGATAGCTCCTACAATGAGCAGTTCTTC. It encodes CASERDSSYNEQFF.

The V gene is TRBV28, the J gene TRBJ2-7, with a possible D match to TRBD1 (6 bases). Germline values: CDR1 MDHEN, CDR2 SYDVKM. V shed 6 bases and J shed 4 bases, with 7 bases lying between them. CDR3 length: 11 residues. This CDR3 is CASRRGYEQYF. Here the CDR3 DNA reads TGTGCCAGCAGAAGGGGGTACGAGCAGTACTTC.

The chain employs TRBV4-2 and TRBJ2-1, with TRBD1 as a possible D gene (5 bases). Germline CDR1 LGHNA, CDR2 YNFKEQ. Trimming shortened V by 2 bases and J by 7 bases, and 27 bases separated the two germline ends. CDR3 length: 19 residues. The CDR3 DNA reads as TGTGCCAGCAGCCAACGTCCCGAAGGATTAATGGGGTCAGGGAATGAGCAGTTCTTC. Translation: CASSQRPEGLMGSGNEQFF.

The V call is TRBV5-5, the J call TRBJ1-3, with TRBD1 as a possible D gene (6 bases). The V end lost 5 bases, the J end lost 3 bases, and 21 bases lay between the germline ends. The CDR3 is 17 residues long. Germline assignment: CDR1 SGHKS and CDR2 YYEKEE (reference sequence). DNA for the CDR3: TGTGCCAGCAGTCTCCTGGGCCAGGGGCAAAGTGGAAACACCATATATTTT. As protein: CASSLLGQGQSGNTIYF.

The V gene is TRBV15, the J gene TRBJ2-7, with D possibly matching TRBD2 (5 bases). V dropped 8 bases and J dropped 4 bases, with 18 bases sitting between them. Per germline, CDR1 LNHNV and CDR2 YYDKDF (reference sequence). This CDR3 has 14 amino acids. Here the CDR3 reads CATSEATNLYEQYF. CDR3 coding DNA: TGTGCCACCTCCGAGGCGACTAACTTATACGAGCAGTACTTC.

The gene calls are TRBV28 and TRBJ2-1; TRBD2 matches at 9 bases. CDR1 MDHEN and CDR2 SYDVKM come from the germline V gene. The V gene end was trimmed by 3 bases and the J gene end by 4 bases; junction bases not matched to a gene: 7. The CDR3 is 16 residues long. The CDR3 nucleotides are TGTGCCAGCAGTTTGCGACTAGCGGAAAAATACAATGAGCAGTTCTTC. Amino acids: CASSLRLAEKYNEQFF.

This sequence joins TRBV27 and TRBJ2-1, with D unclear. The CDR3 extends over 16 amino acids. Germline CDR1 MNHEY, CDR2 SMNVEV (reference sequence). V was trimmed by 0 bases and J by 0 bases, leaving 9 bases between them. The CDR3, as DNA: TGTGCCAGCAGTTTATCAAACTTCCACTCCTACAATGAGCAGTTCTTC. Protein: CASSLSNFHSYNEQFF.

This chain links TRBV19 with TRBJ1-5; tentative D call: TRBD1 (5 bases). The CDR3 runs 18 residues. CDR1 and CDR2 (germline): LNHDA, SQIVND (reference sequence). V was clipped by 3 bases and J by 1 base, with 19 bases between them. For the CDR3, the DNA is TGTGCCAGTAGTATCAGATCGTCCGAGGGGTTGAGCAATCAGCCCCAGCATTTT. Amino acid sequence: CASSIRSSEGLSNQPQHF.